Listed here are 4 T cell receptor beta chains from one sample, sequenced in a study of blood T cell repertoires in COVID-19 (dated by TCRdb to 2020 to 2022). The protocol used for the library was the immunoSEQ multiplex PCR assay. TCRdb stores this immuneACCESS table with in-frame sequences only. Part of the clones is absent; in the studies checked, under half of the shortfall reflects unresolved V genes, and no reason is known for the rest. Counted in this sample were just under 350,000 clones; 87% of them appeared once. Together, the top ten hold under 6.5% of the sample. Source material: peripheral blood. The receptors were sampled from a woman aged 45-60 years with COVID-19, enrolled during active disease.

This chain joins TRBV19 and TRBJ2-5; D is ambiguous. Germline CDR1 reads LNHDA; CDR2 reads SQIVND (reference sequence). CDR3 length: 14 residues. The V end was cut by 6 bases, the J end by 1 base, with 12 bases between. CDR3 region: CASSPSRTQETQYF. The CDR3 DNA follows: TGTGCCAGTAGCCCTTCCAGAACCCAAGAGACCCAGTACTTC.

This chain links TRBV19 with TRBJ1-1, with D perhaps TRBD1 (6 bases). The CDR3 is made up of 14 amino acids. V lost 7 bases and J 5 bases, leaving 17 bases between the germline ends. Germline V lookup: CDR1 LNHDA, CDR2 SQIVND (reference sequence). The CDR3 loop reads CASNPVGGWTEAFF. The CDR3, as DNA: TGTGCCAGTAATCCCGTAGGGGGATGGACTGAAGCTTTCTTT.

This sequence joins TRBV6-4 and TRBJ2-3, with 12 nucleotides matching TRBD2. The germline V gene has CDR1 MRHNA and CDR2 SNTAGT. The CDR3 has 14 amino acids. The J segment lost 6 bases and the V segment lost 6 bases, leaving 4 bases of the junction unmatched. In DNA, the CDR3 is TGTGCCAGCAGCATCCTAGCGGGAGGGGATACGCAGTATTTT. Protein sequence: CASSILAGGDTQYF.

V gene TRBV2 combines with J gene TRBJ2-2; no clear D gene. V was trimmed by 7 bases and J by 1 base, leaving 13 bases between them. Germline loops: CDR1 SNHLY, CDR2 FYNNEI. This CDR3 has 15 amino acids. CDR3 coding DNA: TGTGCCAGCATAATCGACATTCAGAACACCGGGGAGCTGTTTTTT. It is translated as CASIIDIQNTGELFF. The full variable domain, completed using reference TRBV2 and TRBJ2-2, is EPEVTQTPSHQVTQMGQEVILRCVPISNHLYFYWYRQILGQKVEFLVSFYNNEISEKSEIFDDQFSVERPDGSNFTLKIRSTKLEDSAMYFCASIIDIQNTGELFFGEGSRLTVL.